These T cell receptor beta chains were read from a single sample in a study of cytomegalovirus exposure and HLA in healthy donors. Sequencing used immunoSEQ multiplex PCR; TCRdb keeps in-frame clones, though not all of them. The sample lists about 190,000 clones; 75% to 90% were seen once. The specimen was PBMCs. The receptors come from a boy aged 2-9 years in good health and CMV-seronegative. Both conserved end residues are part of each CDR3. D genes are given only for firm matches. Size tells how often a clone was seen (once, few, many) or the class of an expanded clone, and some rows leave it out.

cdr3_aa: CASSANGGYNEQFF
cdr3_nt: TGTGCCAGCAGCGCGAACGGGGGATACAATGAGCAGTTCTTC
d_call: NA
v_call: TRBV9
j_call: TRBJ2-1
clone_size: few

cdr3_aa: CASSFSYDYGYTF
cdr3_nt: TGTGCCAGCAGTTTCAGTTACGACTATGGCTACACCTTC
d_call: NA
v_call: TRBV27
j_call: TRBJ1-2
clone_size: NA

cdr3_aa: CASSEETVINEKLFF
cdr3_nt: TGTGCCAGCAGTGAGGAGACAGTGATTAATGAAAAACTGTTTTTT
d_call: NA
v_call: TRBV2
j_call: TRBJ1-4
clone_size: NA

cdr3_aa: CASSHQGGGYTF
cdr3_nt: TGTGCCAGCAGTCATCAGGGGGGTGGCTACACCTTC
d_call: TRBD1
v_call: TRBV6-6
j_call: TRBJ1-2
clone_size: NA

cdr3_aa: CASNGGSAFNEQFF
cdr3_nt: TGTGCCAGCAACGGGGGGAGTGCTTTCAATGAGCAGTTCTTC
d_call: TRBD2
v_call: TRBV2
j_call: TRBJ2-1
clone_size: NA

cdr3_aa: CASSRRTSGSQETQYF
cdr3_nt: TGTGCCAGTAGTCGCCGGACTAGCGGGAGCCAAGAGACCCAGTACTTC
d_call: TRBD2
v_call: TRBV19
j_call: TRBJ2-5
clone_size: NA

cdr3_aa: CASSFSGLATVTDTQYF
cdr3_nt: TGTGCCAGCAGCTTCTCCGGACTAGCGACGGTCACAGATACGCAGTATTTT
d_call: TRBD2
v_call: TRBV7-9
j_call: TRBJ2-3
clone_size: NA

cdr3_aa: CAWSVPGWVNQPQHF
cdr3_nt: TGTGCCTGGAGTGTACCAGGGTGGGTCAATCAGCCCCAGCATTTT
d_call: NA
v_call: TRBV30
j_call: TRBJ1-5
clone_size: NA

cdr3_aa: CASSSTGKADTQYF
cdr3_nt: TGTGCCAGCAGCTCGACAGGGAAGGCAGATACGCAGTATTTT
d_call: TRBD1
v_call: TRBV7-3
j_call: TRBJ2-3
clone_size: few

cdr3_aa: CASKGTGDTEAFF
cdr3_nt: TGTGCCAGCAAGGGGACAGGGGACACTGAAGCTTTCTTT
d_call: TRBD1
v_call: TRBV6-5
j_call: TRBJ1-1
clone_size: NA

cdr3_aa: CASSLLGQTAFF
cdr3_nt: TGTGCCAGCAGTCTATTGGGGCAGACGGCTTTCTTT
d_call: NA
v_call: TRBV27
j_call: TRBJ1-1
clone_size: NA

cdr3_aa: CASSWGGTGELFF
cdr3_nt: TGTGCCAGCAGCTGGGGGGGCACCGGGGAGCTGTTTTTT
d_call: TRBD2
v_call: TRBV7-9
j_call: TRBJ2-2
clone_size: NA

cdr3_aa: CASSIGTGESQPQHF
cdr3_nt: TGTGCCAGTAGCATCGGGACAGGGGAGTCTCAGCCCCAGCATTTT
d_call: TRBD1
v_call: TRBV19
j_call: TRBJ1-5
clone_size: NA

cdr3_aa: CAWSLGLAGDAGELFF
cdr3_nt: TGTGCCTGGAGTCTGGGACTAGCGGGAGACGCCGGGGAGCTGTTTTTT
d_call: TRBD2
v_call: TRBV30
j_call: TRBJ2-2
clone_size: few

cdr3_aa: CASSPTILRDRATDTQYF
cdr3_nt: TGTGCCAGCTCACCAACAATCCTCCGGGACAGGGCTACAGATACGCAGTATTTT
d_call: TRBD1
v_call: TRBV18
j_call: TRBJ2-3
clone_size: NA

cdr3_aa: CAWSTGQGPSYEQYF
cdr3_nt: TGTGCCTGGAGCACTGGACAGGGACCCTCCTACGAGCAGTACTTC
d_call: TRBD1
v_call: TRBV30
j_call: TRBJ2-7
clone_size: once

cdr3_aa: CASGVRGLAGGRETQYF
cdr3_nt: TGTGCCAGCGGCGTGAGGGGACTAGCGGGGGGCCGGGAGACCCAGTACTTC
d_call: TRBD2
v_call: TRBV9
j_call: TRBJ2-5
clone_size: NA

cdr3_aa: CASSPGYYGYTF
cdr3_nt: TGTGCCAGCAGCCCAGGGTACTATGGCTACACCTTC
d_call: NA
v_call: TRBV21-1
j_call: TRBJ1-2
clone_size: once

cdr3_aa: CASRGHMGNTIYF
cdr3_nt: TGTGCCAGCAGGGGACATATGGGAAACACCATATATTTT
d_call: NA
v_call: TRBV6-5
j_call: TRBJ1-3
clone_size: NA

cdr3_aa: CASSLLAGNEKLFF
cdr3_nt: TGTGCCAGCAGTTTATTGGCGGGTAATGAAAAACTGTTTTTT
d_call: NA
v_call: TRBV27
j_call: TRBJ1-4
clone_size: NA

cdr3_aa: CASSVVGGRTDTQYF
cdr3_nt: TGTGCCAGCAGCGTAGTTGGGGGCCGCACAGATACGCAGTATTTT
d_call: NA
v_call: TRBV9
j_call: TRBJ2-3
clone_size: NA

cdr3_aa: CASSSSGQTETQYF
cdr3_nt: TGCGCCAGCAGCTCGTCGGGACAGACGGAGACCCAGTACTTC
d_call: TRBD1
v_call: TRBV5-1
j_call: TRBJ2-5
clone_size: NA